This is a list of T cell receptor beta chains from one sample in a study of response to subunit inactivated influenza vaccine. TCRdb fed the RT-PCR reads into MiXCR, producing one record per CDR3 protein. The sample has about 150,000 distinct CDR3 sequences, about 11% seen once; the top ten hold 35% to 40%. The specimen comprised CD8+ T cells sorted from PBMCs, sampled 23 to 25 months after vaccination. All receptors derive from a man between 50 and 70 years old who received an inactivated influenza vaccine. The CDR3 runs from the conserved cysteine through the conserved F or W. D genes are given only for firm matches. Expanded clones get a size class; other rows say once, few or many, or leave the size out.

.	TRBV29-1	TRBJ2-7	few	CSPGDGSYEQYF	TGCAGCCCCGGGGACGGATCCTACGAGCAGTACTTC
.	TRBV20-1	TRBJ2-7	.	CSARDPGAPSYEQYF	TGCAGTGCTAGAGATCCGGGAGCGCCTTCCTACGAGCAGTACTTC
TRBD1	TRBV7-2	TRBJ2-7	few	CASSVGTGFEQYF	TGTGCCAGCAGCGTCGGGACAGGGTTCGAGCAGTACTTC
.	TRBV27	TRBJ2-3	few	CASSLYTGYTSTDTQYF	TGTGCCAGCAGTTTATATACAGGGTACACTAGCACAGATACGCAGTATTTT
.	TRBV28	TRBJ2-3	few	CASSLSHSTDTQYF	TGTGCCAGCAGTTTATCACACAGCACAGATACGCAGTATTTT
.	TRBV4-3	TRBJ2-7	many	CASSQDNVGTYEQYF	TGCGCCAGCAGCCAAGATAATGTTGGAACCTACGAGCAGTACTTC
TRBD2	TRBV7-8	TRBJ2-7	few	CASSRPGLALYEQYF	TGTGCCAGCAGCAGGCCGGGACTAGCGTTATACGAGCAGTACTTC
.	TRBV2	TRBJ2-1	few	CASTLTRGHYNEQFF	TGTGCCAGCACCTTGACGCGGGGGCATTACAATGAGCAGTTCTTC
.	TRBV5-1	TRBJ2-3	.	CASSLISGTDTQYF	TGCGCCAGCAGCTTGATCTCTGGCACAGATACGCAGTATTTT
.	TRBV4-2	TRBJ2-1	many	CASSRLVDEQFF	TGTGCCAGCAGCCGCTTGGTGGATGAGCAGTTCTTC
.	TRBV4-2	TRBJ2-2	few	CASSHGEYTGELFF	TGTGCCAGCAGCCACGGGGAGTACACCGGGGAGCTGTTTTTT
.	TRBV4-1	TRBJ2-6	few	CASSHSGANVLTF	TGCGCCAGCAGCCACTCTGGGGCCAACGTCCTGACTTTC
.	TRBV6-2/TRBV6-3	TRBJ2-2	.	CASSPGLARSRELFF	TGTGCCAGCAGTCCGGGGCTAGCGAGGTCCCGGGAGCTGTTTTTT
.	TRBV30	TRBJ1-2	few	CAWRGDGYTF	TGTGCCTGGCGGGGGGATGGCTACACCTTC
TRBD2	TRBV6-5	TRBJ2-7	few	CASKGWGGEQYF	TGTGCCAGCAAGGGTTGGGGGGGCGAGCAGTACTTC
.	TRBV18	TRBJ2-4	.	CASSPEDSLAKNIQYF	TGTGCCAGCTCACCCGAGGACAGTTTAGCCAAAAACATTCAGTACTTC
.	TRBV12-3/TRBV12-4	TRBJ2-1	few	CASSPPMTDGSYNEQFF	TGTGCCAGCAGTCCCCCCATGACAGATGGCTCCTACAATGAGCAGTTCTTC
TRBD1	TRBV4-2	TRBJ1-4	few	CASSQDRRGRDEKLFF	TGTGCCAGCAGCCAAGATCGCAGGGGGCGCGATGAAAAACTGTTTTTT
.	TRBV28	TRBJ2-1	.	CASSLPLAGSNEQFF	TGTGCCAGCAGCCTACCCCTGGCGGGGAGCAATGAGCAGTTCTTC
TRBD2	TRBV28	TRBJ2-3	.	CASSLGLQGLAGIVTDTQYF	TGTGCCAGCAGTTTAGGCCTCCAGGGACTAGCGGGTATCGTCACAGATACGCAGTATTTT
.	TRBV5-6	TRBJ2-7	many	CASSLDGPTEQYF	TGTGCCAGCAGCTTGGACGGACCTACAGAGCAGTACTTC
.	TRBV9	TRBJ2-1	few	CASSVGGILASAGEQFF	TGTGCCAGCAGCGTAGGAGGGATACTAGCCAGTGCTGGGGAGCAGTTCTTC
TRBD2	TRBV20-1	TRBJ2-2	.	CSARRLAGNSGELFF	TGCAGTGCTAGGCGGCTAGCGGGGAACAGCGGGGAGCTGTTTTTT
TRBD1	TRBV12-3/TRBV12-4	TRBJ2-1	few	CASTLGGTGRGNEQFF	TGTGCCAGCACCCTGGGTGGGACAGGCCGAGGCAATGAGCAGTTCTTC
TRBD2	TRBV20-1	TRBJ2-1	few	CSARGIGTSGNYNEQFF	TGCAGTGCTAGAGGGATTGGGACTAGCGGGAACTACAATGAGCAGTTCTTC
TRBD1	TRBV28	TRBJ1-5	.	CASTQPRGLQPQHF	TGTGCCAGCACTCAACCCAGGGGGCTGCAGCCCCAGCATTTT
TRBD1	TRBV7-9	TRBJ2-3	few	CASSEQGSSTDTQYF	TGTGCCAGCAGCGAACAGGGGTCCAGCACAGATACGCAGTATTTT
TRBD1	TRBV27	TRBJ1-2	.	CASSPLGTGGDGYTF	TGTGCCAGCAGTCCCCTCGGGACAGGGGGCGATGGCTACACCTTC
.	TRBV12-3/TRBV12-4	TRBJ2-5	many	CASRRTAQETQYF	TGTGCCAGCAGGCGGACAGCACAAGAGACCCAGTACTTC
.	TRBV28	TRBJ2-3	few	CASSLPSAENTDTQYF	TGTGCCAGCAGTCTACCCTCTGCGGAGAACACAGATACGCAGTATTTT
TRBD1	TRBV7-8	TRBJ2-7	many	CASSWGYRRTGGDSYEQYF	TGTGCCAGCAGCTGGGGATATAGGAGGACAGGGGGCGATTCCTACGAGCAGTACTTC
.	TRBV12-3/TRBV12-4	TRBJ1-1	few	CASTRQATEAFF	TGTGCCAGCACGAGACAGGCAACTGAAGCTTTCTTT
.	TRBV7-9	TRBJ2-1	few	CASSYPPPEQFF	TGTGCCAGCAGCTACCCGCCCCCTGAGCAGTTCTTC
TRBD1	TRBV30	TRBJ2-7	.	CAWTRGFYEQYF	TGTGCCTGGACCAGGGGGTTCTACGAGCAGTACTTC
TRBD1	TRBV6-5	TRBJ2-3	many	CASSTTLGGGDTQYF	TGTGCCAGCAGTACTACACTAGGGGGCGGAGATACGCAGTATTTT